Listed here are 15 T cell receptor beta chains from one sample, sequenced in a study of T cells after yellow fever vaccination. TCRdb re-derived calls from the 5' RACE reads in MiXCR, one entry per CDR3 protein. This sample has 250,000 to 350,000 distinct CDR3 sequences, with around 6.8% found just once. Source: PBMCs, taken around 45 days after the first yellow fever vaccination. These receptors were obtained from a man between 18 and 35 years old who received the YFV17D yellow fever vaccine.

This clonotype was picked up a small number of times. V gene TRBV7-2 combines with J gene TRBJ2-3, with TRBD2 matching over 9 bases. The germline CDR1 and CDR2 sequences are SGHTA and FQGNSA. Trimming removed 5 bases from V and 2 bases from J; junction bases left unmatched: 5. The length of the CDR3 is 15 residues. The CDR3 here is CASSVSGGLTDTQYF. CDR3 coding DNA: TGTGCCAGCAGCGTAAGCGGGGGGCTCACAGATACGCAGTATTTT.

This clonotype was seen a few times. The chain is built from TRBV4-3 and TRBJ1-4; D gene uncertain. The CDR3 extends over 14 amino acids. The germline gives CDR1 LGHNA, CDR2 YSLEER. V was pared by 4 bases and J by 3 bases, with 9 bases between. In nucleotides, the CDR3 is TGCGCCAGCAGCCCCACAGAGCCTAATGAAAAACTGTTTTTT. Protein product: CASSPTEPNEKLFF.

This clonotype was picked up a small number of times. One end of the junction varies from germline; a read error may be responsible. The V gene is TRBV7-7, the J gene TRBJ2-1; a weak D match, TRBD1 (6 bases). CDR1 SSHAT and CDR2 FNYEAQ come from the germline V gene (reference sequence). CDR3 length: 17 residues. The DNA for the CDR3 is TGTGCTAGCAGCTTGAAGACAGGTCCCGCCACCTACAATGAGCAGTTCTTC. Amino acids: CASSLKTGPATYNEQFF.

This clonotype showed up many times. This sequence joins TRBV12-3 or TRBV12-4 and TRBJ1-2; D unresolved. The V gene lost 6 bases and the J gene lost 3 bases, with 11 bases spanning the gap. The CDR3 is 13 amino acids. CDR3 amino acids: CASSIWVDYGYTF. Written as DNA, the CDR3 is TGTGCCAGCAGCATCTGGGTCGACTATGGCTACACCTTC.

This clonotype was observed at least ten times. The CDR3 nucleotides are TGTGCTAGCAGCTTAGCTCGGACTAGCGGAGGGTATCGAGAGCAGTACGTC. It is translated as CASSLARTSGGYREQYV. This rearrangement joins TRBV7-7 to TRBJ2-7, with 10 bases matching TRBD2. Germline assignment: CDR1 SSHAT and CDR2 FNYEAQ (reference sequence). The CDR3 covers 17 residues.

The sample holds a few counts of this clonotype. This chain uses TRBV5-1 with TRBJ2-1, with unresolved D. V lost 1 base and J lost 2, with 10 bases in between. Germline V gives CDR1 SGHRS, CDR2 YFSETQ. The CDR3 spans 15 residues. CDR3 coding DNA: TGCGCCAGCAGCTTGCAATCTGGAACCTACAATGAGCAGTTCTTC. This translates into CASSLQSGTYNEQFF.

The CDR3 sequence is CATSTSDQPQHF. CDR3 nucleotides: TGTGCCACCAGCACAAGTGATCAGCCCCAGCATTTT. The rearrangement links TRBV15 to TRBJ1-5; no definite D call. The CDR3 runs to 12 residues. Trimming removed 4 bases from V and 5 bases from J, with 6 bases in between. The V gene's germline CDR1 is LNHNV and CDR2 YYDKDF (reference sequence).

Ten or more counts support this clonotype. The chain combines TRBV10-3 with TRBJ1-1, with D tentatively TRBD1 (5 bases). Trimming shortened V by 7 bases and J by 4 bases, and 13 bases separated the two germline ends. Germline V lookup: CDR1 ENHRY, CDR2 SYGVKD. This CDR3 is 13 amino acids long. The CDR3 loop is CAITQQEGTEAFF. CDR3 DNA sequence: TGTGCCATCACACAACAGGAGGGCACTGAAGCTTTCTTT.

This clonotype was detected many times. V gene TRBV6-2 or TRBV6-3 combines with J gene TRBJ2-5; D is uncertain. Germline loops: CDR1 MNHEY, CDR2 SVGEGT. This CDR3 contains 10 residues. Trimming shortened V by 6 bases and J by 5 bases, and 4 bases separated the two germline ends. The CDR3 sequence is CASSRETQYF. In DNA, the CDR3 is TGTGCCAGCAGCCGGGAGACCCAGTACTTC.

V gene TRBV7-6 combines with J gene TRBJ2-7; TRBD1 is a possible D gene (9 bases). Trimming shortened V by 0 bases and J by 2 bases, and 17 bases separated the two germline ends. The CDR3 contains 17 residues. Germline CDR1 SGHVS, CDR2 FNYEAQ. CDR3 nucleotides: TGTGCCAGCAGCTTAGCAGGCGGGGGGACAGGGACCTACGAGCAGTACTTC. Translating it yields CASSLAGGGTGTYEQYF.

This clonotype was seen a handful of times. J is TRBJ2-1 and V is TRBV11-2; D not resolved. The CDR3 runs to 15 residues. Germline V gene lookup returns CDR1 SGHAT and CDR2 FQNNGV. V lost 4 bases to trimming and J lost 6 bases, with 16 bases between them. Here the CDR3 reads CASSSPGSSGNEQFF. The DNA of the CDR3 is TGTGCCAGCAGCTCCCCCGGATCTTCTGGCAATGAGCAGTTCTTC.

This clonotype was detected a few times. The CDR3 protein is CASSFPGLAGNNEQFF. DNA of the CDR3: TGTGCCAGTAGTTTTCCGGGACTAGCGGGAAACAATGAGCAGTTCTTC. This chain links TRBV19 with TRBJ2-1; TRBD2 aligns across 13 bases. The germline gives CDR1 LNHDA, CDR2 SQIVND (reference sequence). The junction had 6 bases not matched to a gene; V was cut back by 5 bases and J by 5 bases. The CDR3 covers 16 residues.

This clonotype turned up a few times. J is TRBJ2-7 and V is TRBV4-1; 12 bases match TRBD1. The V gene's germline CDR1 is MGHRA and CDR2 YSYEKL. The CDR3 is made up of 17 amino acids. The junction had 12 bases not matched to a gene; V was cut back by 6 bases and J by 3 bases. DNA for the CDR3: TGCGCCAGCAGTCCTCTCCCGGGACAGGGGGCTGGCTACGAGCAGTACTTC. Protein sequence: CASSPLPGQGAGYEQYF.

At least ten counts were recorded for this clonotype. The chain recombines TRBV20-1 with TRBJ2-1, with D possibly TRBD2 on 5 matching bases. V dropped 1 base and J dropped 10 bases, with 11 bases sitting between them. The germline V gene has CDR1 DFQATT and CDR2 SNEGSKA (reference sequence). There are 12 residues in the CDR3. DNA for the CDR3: TGCAGTGCTAGAGTGGGAGACACAGAGCAGTTCTTC. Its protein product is CSARVGDTEQFF.

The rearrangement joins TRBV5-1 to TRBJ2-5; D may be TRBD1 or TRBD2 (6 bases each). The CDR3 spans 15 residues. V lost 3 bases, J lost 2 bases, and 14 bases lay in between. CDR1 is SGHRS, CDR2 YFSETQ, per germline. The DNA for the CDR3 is TGCGCCAGCAGCTGGGGGGCAAGTGGGCAAGAGACCCAGTACTTC. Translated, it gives CASSWGASGQETQYF.